Reported below is one T cell receptor beta chain. This entry comes from a study of technical replicates of blood from several donors. The CDR3 sequence is 13 residues long. Per germline, CDR1 SGHVS and CDR2 FQNEAQ. V shed 5 bases and J shed 8 bases, with 15 bases lying between them. TCRdb's table, derived via immunoSEQ multiplex PCR, lists solely in-frame clones and lacks some. Of around 69,000 clones listed, roughly 96% are singletons. The sample was T cells isolated from PBMCs. The sequence was obtained from a human donor in good health. The J gene is TRBJ1-2, the V gene TRBV7-8; D is undetermined. The CDR3 DNA is TGTGCCAGCAGCCCCAAAGCAACGTTCGGCTACACCTTC. Translation gives CASSPKATFGYTF.